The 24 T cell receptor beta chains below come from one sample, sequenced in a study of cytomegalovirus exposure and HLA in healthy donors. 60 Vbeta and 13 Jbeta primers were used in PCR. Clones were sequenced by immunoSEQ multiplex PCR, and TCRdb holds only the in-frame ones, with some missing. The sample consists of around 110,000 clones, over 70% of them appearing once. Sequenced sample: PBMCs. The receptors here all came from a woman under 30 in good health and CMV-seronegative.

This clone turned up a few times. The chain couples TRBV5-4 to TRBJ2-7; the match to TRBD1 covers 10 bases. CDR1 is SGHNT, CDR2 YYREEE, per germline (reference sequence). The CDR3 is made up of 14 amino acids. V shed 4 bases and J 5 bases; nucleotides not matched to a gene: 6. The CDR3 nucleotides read TGTGCCAGCAGCGACGGGACAGGGGCCCACGAGCAGTACTTC. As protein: CASSDGTGAHEQYF.

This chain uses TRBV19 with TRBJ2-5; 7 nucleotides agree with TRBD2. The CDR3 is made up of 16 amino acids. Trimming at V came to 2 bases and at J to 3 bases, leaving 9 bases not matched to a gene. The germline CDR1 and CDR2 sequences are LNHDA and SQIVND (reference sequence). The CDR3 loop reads CASSIRTGGGKETQYF. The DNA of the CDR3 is TGTGCCAGTAGTATAAGAACGGGGGGTGGAAAAGAGACCCAGTACTTC.

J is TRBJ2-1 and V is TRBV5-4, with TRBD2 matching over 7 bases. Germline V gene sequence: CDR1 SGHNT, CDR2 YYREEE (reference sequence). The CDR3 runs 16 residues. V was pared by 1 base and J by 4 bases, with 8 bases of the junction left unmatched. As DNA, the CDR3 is TGTGCCAGCAGCTTGTTGGGGGGGGTTTCTTACAATGAGCAGTTCTTC. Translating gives CASSLLGGVSYNEQFF. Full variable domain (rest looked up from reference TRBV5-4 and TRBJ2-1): ETGVTQSPTHLIKTRGQQVTLRCSSQSGHNTVSWYQQALGQGPQFIFQYYREEENGRGNFPPRFSGLQFPNYSSELNVNALELDDSALYLCASSLLGGVSYNEQFFGPGTRLTVL.

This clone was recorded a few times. CDR3 loop: CATSIGQGGETQYF. The DNA of the CDR3 is TGTGCCACCAGCATCGGGCAGGGAGGGGAGACCCAGTACTTC. The chain has TRBV15 and TRBJ2-5; 7 nucleotides match TRBD2. V was clipped by 4 bases and J by 5 bases; unmatched bases: 7. The CDR3 loop spans 14 amino acids. In germline, CDR1 is LNHNV, CDR2 YYDKDF (reference sequence). Full variable domain (rest looked up from reference TRBV15 and TRBJ2-5): DAMVIQNPRYQVTQFGKPVTLSCSQTLNHNVMYWYQQKSSQAPKLLFHYYDKDFNNEADTPDNFQSRRPNTSFCFLDIRSPGLGDTAMYLCATSIGQGGETQYFGPGTRLLVL.

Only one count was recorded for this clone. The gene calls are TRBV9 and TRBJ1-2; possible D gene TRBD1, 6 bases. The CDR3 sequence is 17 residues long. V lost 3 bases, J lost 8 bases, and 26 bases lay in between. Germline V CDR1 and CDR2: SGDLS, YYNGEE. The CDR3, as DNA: TGTGCCAGCAGCGGGGGCTTCGGGACAAATGGACTTGGGGGCTACACCTTC. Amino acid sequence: CASSGGFGTNGLGGYTF.

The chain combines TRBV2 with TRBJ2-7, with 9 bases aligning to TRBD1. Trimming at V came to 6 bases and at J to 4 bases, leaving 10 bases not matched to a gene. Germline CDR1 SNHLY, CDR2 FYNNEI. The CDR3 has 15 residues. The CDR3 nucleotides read TGTGCCAGCAGGACCGGACAGGGGCCGGGGTACGAGCAGTACTTC. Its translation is CASRTGQGPGYEQYF.

The CDR3 nucleotides are TGTGCCAGCAGCTTTGGGAGCCGAGGGGGCCCCAATGAGCAGTTCTTC. As protein: CASSFGSRGGPNEQFF. V is TRBV7-9 and J is TRBJ2-1; 7 bases agree with TRBD1. The CDR3 runs to 16 residues. The germline V gene has CDR1 SEHNR and CDR2 FQNEAQ (reference sequence). The V segment lost 3 bases and the J segment 6 bases; nucleotides outside the gene matches: 11. The full variable domain, its missing parts supplied by reference TRBV7-9 and TRBJ2-1, is DTGVSQNPRHKITKRGQNVTFRCDPISEHNRLYWYRQTLGQGPEFLTYFQNEAQLEKSRLLSDRFSAERPKGSFSTLEIQRTEQGDSAMYLCASSFGSRGGPNEQFFGPGTRLTVL.

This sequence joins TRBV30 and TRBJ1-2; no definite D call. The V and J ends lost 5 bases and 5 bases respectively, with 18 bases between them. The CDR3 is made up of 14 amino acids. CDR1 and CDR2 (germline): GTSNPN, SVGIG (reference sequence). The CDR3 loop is CAWWHQVPDYGYTF. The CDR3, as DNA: TGTGCCTGGTGGCACCAAGTACCTGATTATGGCTACACCTTC.

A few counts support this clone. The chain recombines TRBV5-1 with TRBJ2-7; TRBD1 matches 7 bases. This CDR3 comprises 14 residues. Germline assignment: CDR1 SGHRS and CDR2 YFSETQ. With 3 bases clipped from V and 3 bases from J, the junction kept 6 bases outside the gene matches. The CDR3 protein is CASSSTGSYYEQYF. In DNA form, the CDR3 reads TGCGCCAGCAGCTCGACAGGGTCTTACTACGAGCAGTACTTC.

In nucleotides, the CDR3 is TGCGCCAGCAGCTACCGGGATTCGAGCTGGGGGGGACTGTTTTTT. It yields the protein CASSYRDSSWGGLFF. V gene TRBV4-1 combines with J gene TRBJ1-4, with TRBD1 as a possible D gene (5 bases). Trimming removed 5 bases at V and 13 bases at J, with 23 bases between. Germline CDR1 reads MGHRA; CDR2 reads YSYEKL. This CDR3 spans 15 amino acids.

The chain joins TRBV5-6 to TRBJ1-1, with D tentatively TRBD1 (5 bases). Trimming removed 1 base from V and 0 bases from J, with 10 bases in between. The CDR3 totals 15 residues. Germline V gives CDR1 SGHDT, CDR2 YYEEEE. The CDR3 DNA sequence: TGTGCCAGCAGCTTGCCGGGGGTCATGAACACTGAAGCTTTCTTT. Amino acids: CASSLPGVMNTEAFF.

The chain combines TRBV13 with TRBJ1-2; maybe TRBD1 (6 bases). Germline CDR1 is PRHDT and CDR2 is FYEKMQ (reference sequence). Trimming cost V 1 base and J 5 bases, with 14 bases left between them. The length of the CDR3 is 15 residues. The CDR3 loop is CASSLAGTSSYGYTF. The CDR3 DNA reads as TGTGCCAGCAGCTTAGCGGGGACATCCAGTTATGGCTACACCTTC.

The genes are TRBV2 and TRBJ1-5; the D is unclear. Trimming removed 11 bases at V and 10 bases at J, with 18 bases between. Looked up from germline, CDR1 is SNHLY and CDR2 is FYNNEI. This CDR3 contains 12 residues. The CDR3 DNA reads TGTGCCGCAGTGTCAGAGGGCGGTCCCCAGCATTTT. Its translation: CAAVSEGGPQHF.

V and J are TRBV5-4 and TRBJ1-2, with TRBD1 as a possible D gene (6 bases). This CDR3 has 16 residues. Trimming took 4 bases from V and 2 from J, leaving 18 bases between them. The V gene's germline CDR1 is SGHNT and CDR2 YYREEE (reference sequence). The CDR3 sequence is CASSRLEGGENYGYTF. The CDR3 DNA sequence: TGTGCCAGCAGCCGCTTGGAAGGGGGGGAGAACTATGGCTACACCTTC. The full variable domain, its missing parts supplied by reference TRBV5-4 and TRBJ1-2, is ETGVTQSPTHLIKTRGQQVTLRCSSQSGHNTVSWYQQALGQGPQFIFQYYREEENGRGNFPPRFSGLQFPNYSSELNVNALELDDSALYLCASSRLEGGENYGYTFGSGTRLTVV.

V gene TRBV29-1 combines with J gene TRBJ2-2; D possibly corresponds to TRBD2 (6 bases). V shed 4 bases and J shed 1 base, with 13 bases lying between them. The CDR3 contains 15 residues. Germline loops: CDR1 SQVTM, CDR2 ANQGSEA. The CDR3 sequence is CSVVPPGVNTGELFF. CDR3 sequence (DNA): TGCAGCGTTGTCCCCCCGGGGGTGAACACCGGGGAGCTGTTTTTT.

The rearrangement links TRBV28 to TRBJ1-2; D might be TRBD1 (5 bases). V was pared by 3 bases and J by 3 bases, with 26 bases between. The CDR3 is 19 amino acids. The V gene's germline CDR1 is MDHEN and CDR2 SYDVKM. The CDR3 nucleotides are TGTGCCAGCAGTTTCAACGGATTTGTCTCGGGGGGGTTGGACTATGGCTACACCTTC. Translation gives CASSFNGFVSGGLDYGYTF.

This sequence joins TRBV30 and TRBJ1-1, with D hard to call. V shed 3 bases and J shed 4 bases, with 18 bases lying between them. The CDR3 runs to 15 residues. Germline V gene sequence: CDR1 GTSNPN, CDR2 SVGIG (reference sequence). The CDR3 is CAWRKTGGFTTEAFF. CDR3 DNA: TGTGCCTGGAGAAAGACTGGTGGGTTCACCACTGAAGCTTTCTTT.

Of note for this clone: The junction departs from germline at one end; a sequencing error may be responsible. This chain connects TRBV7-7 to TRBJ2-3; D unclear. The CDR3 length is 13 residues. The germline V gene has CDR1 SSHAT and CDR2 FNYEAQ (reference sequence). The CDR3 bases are TGTGCTAGCAGCACTGGGCCCACAGATACGCAGTATTTT. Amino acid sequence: CASSTGPTDTQYF.

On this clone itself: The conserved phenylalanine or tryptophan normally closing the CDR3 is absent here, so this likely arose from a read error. The CDR3 DNA reads as TGTGCCAGCAGCTTGGGGAGACTTTCGGTCCAGCATGTT. It is translated as CASSLGRLSVQHV. The chain carries TRBV5-6 and TRBJ1-5; D unclear. CDR1 is SGHDT and CDR2 is YYEEEE in the germline V gene. The CDR3 runs 13 residues. The V and J ends lost 0 bases and 12 bases respectively, with 13 bases between them.

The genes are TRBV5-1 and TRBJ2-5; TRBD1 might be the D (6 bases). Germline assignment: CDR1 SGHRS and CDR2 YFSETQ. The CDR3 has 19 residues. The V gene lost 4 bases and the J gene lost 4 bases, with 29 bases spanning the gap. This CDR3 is CASSHQRDNQTCRGETQYF. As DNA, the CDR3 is TGCGCCAGCAGCCACCAACGGGACAACCAAACTTGTAGGGGAGAGACCCAGTACTTC.

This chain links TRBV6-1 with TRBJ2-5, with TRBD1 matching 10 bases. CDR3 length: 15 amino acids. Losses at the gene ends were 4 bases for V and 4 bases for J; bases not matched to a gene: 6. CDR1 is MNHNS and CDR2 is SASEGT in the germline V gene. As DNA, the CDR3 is TGTGCCAGCAGTGCGGGGACAGGGGTATTAGAGACCCAGTACTTC. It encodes CASSAGTGVLETQYF.

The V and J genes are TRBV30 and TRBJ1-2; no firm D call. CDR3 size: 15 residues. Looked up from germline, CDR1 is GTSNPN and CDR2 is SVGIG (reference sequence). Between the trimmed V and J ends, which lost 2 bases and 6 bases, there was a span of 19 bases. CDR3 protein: CAWSIGIALEHGYTF. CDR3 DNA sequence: TGTGCCTGGAGTATCGGGATCGCCTTGGAACATGGCTACACCTTC.

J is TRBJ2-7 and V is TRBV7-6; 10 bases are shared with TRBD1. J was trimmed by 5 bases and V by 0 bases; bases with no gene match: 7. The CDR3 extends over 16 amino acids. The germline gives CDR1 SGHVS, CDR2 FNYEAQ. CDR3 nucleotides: TGTGCCAGCAGCTTAGCGACCGGGACAGGGGTCCACGAGCAGTACTTC. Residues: CASSLATGTGVHEQYF.

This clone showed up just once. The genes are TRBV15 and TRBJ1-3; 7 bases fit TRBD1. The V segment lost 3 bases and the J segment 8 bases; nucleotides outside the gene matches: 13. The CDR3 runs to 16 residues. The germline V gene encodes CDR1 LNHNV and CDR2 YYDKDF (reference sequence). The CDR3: CATSRGTAESGHTIYF. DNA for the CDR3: TGTGCCACCAGCAGGGGGACAGCCGAATCGGGGCACACCATATATTTT.